The TCR beta chain under discussion was sequenced for a study of blood T cell repertoires in COVID-19. In the study overall: Some COVID-19 samples were acute and others convalescent; all came from the United States, Italy and Spain. Sources were T cells, B-cell-depleted T cells, or PBMCs; the material itself was cDNA or gDNA.

Per the germline V gene, CDR1 is GTSNPN and CDR2 is SVGIG (reference sequence). The CDR3 has 12 amino acids. Trimming left V 2 bases short and J 14 bases short, with 18 bases between. Assay used: immunoSEQ multiplex PCR; TCRdb lists only in-frame clones, some missing. Among 250,000 or so clones listed, about 89% were seen once. The TCR comes from a man aged 35-49 years with active or convalescent COVID-19. The chain uses TRBV30 and TRBJ1-2; D unresolved. The sample taken for sequencing was peripheral blood. Here the CDR3 DNA reads TGTGCCTGGAGTAGTGGCGCTGAGGTGGCGACCTTC. Its protein is CAWSSGAEVATF.